Sequencing of this TCR beta chain was carried out in a study of cytomegalovirus exposure and HLA in healthy donors. Overall study results and limits: A later analysis by the authors found several of the most significant clusters apparently linked to common viral pathogens. Immune exposure data for these donors was limited to CMV serostatus. Earlier results showed most TCR beta V segments being productive about 87% or about 30% of the time. When a later analysis was performed, an Asian-associated ancestry cluster reportedly had fewer N-insertions than the approximately 680-donor mean.

The PCR employed 60 Vbeta primers together with 13 Jbeta primers. Clones were sequenced by immunoSEQ multiplex PCR, and TCRdb holds only the in-frame ones, with some missing. The profile covers roughly 130,000 clones, with roughly four fifths appearing a single time and approximately 2.6% taken by the ten largest. Notes on this clone: Its specificity is not known.

Sequencing input: PBMCs. The clonotype originates from a boy younger than 10 in good health and CMV-seronegative.

CDR3 nucleotides: TGCAGCGTTCAGGGGGCAAGAGGCAATGAGCAGTTCTTC. It codes for CSVQGARGNEQFF. The genes are TRBV29-1 and TRBJ2-1; 8 bases align to TRBD1. The germline V gene has CDR1 SQVTM and CDR2 ANQGSEA. The CDR3 runs to 13 residues. After removal of 5 bases from V and 6 bases from J, the junction contained 6 bases not matched to a gene.